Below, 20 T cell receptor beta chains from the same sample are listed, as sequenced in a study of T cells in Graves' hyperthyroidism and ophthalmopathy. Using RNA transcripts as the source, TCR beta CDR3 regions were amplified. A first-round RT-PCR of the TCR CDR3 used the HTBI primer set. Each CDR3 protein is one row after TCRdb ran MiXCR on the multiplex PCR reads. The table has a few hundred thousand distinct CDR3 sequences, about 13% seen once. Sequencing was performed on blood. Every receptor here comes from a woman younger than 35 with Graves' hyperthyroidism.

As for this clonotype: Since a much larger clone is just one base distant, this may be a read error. The CDR3 protein is CTSSPGKGGLQETQYF. DNA for the CDR3: TGTACCAGCTCACCCGGAAAGGGAGGGCTACAAGAGACCCAGTACTTC. The chain carries TRBV18 and TRBJ2-5; 7 positions agree with TRBD2. This CDR3 has 16 amino acids. Germline CDR1 reads KGHSH; CDR2 reads LQKENI.

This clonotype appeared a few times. In DNA, the CDR3 is TGCAGTGCTAGGGGGCGTCCATCCTACAATGAGCAGTTCTTC. Protein product: CSARGRPSYNEQFF. V usage is TRBV20-1 and J usage is TRBJ2-1; weak D call: TRBD1 (5 bases). V shed 3 bases and J shed 1 base, with 10 bases lying between them. This CDR3 is built from 14 residues. CDR1 DFQATT and CDR2 SNEGSKA come from the germline V gene (reference sequence).

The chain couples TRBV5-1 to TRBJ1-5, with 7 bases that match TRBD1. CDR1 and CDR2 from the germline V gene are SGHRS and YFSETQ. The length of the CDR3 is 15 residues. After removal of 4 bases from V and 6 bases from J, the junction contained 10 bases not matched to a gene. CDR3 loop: CASSPEGAQVQPQHF. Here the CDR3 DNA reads TGCGCCAGCAGCCCGGAGGGGGCACAGGTTCAGCCCCAGCATTTT.

The CDR3 DNA reads as TGCAGTGCTTCCGGGACTACCGTCGAGCAGTACTTC. Its protein product is CSASGTTVEQYF. This chain joins TRBV20-1 and TRBJ2-7, with 7 bases identical to TRBD2. This CDR3 has 12 residues. Per the germline V gene, CDR1 is DFQATT and CDR2 is SNEGSKA (reference sequence). J was trimmed by 6 bases and V by 5 bases; bases with no gene match: 7.

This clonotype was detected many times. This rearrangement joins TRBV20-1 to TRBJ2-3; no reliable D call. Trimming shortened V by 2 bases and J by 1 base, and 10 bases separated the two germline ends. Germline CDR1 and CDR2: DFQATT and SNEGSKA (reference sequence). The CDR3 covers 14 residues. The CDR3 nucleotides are TGCAGTGCTAGAATCCCAGGACGCACAGATACGCAGTATTTT. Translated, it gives CSARIPGRTDTQYF.

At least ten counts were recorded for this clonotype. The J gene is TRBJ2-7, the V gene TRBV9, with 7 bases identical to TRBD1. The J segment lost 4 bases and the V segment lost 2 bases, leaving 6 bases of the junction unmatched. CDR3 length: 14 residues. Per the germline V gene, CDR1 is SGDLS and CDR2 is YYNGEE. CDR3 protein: CASSVGTVDYEQYF. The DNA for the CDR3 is TGTGCCAGCAGCGTCGGGACAGTGGATTACGAGCAGTACTTC.

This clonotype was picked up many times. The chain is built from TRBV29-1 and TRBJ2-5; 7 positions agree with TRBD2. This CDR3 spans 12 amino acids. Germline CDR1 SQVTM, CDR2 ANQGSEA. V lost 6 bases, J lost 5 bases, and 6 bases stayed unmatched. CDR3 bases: TGCAGCGTAGGACTAGGAGGGGAGACCCAGTACTTC. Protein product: CSVGLGGETQYF. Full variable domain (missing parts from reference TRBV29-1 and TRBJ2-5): SAVISQKPSRDICQRGTSLTIQCQVDSQVTMMFWYRQQPGQSLTLIATANQGSEATYESGFVIDKFPISRPNLTFSTLTVSNMSPEDSSIYLCSVGLGGETQYFGPGTRLLVL.

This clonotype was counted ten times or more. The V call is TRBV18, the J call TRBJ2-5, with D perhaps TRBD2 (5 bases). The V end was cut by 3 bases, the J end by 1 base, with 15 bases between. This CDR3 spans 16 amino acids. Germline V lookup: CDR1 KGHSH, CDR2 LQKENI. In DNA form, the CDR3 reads TGTGCCAGCTCACCTCAATGGACGGGAACCCAAGAGACCCAGTACTTC. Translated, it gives CASSPQWTGTQETQYF.

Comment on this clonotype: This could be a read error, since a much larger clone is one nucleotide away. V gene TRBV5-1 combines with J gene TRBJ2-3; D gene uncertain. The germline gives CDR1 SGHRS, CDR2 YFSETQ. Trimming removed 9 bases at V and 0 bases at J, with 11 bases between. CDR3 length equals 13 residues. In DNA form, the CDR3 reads TGCGCCAACATGGAATCTAGCACAGATACGCAGTATTTT. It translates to CANMESSTDTQYF.

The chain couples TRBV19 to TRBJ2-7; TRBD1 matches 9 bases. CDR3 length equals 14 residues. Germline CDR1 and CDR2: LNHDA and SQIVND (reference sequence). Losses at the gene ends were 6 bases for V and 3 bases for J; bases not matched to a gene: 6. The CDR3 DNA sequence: TGTGCCAGTAGGACGATGGACAGGGGCTACGAGCAGTACTTC. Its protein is CASRTMDRGYEQYF.

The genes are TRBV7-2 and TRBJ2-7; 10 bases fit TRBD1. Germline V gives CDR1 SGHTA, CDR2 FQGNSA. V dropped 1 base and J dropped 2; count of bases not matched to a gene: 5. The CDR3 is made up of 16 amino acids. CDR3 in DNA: TGTGCCAGCAGCTTAGTGCCCGGGACAGGGGCCTACGAGCAGTACTTC. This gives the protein CASSLVPGTGAYEQYF.

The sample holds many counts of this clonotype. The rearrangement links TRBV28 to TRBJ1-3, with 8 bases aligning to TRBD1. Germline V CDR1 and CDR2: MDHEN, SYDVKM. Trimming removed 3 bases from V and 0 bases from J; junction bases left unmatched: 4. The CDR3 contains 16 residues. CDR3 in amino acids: CASSFQGAYSGNTIYF. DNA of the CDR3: TGTGCCAGCAGTTTTCAGGGGGCCTACTCTGGAAACACCATATATTTT.

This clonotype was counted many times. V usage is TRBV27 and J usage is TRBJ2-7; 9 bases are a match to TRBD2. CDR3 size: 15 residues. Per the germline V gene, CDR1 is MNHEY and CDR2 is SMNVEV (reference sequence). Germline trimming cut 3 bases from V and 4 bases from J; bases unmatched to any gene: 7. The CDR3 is CASSLDLAGPYEQYF. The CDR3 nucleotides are TGTGCCAGCAGTTTGGATCTAGCGGGACCTTACGAGCAGTACTTC.

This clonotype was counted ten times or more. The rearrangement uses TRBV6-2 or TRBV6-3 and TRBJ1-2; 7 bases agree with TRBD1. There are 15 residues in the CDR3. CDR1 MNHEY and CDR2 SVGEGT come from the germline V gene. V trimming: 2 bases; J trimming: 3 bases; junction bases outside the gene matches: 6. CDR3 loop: CASSYGPGTDYGYTF. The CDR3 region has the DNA TGTGCCAGCAGTTACGGGCCCGGGACAGACTATGGCTACACCTTC.

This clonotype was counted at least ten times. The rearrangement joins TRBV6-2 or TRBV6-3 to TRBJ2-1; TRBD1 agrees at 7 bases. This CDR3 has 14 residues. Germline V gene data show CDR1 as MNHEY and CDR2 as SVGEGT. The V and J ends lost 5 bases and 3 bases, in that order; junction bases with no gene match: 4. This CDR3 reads CASSSRDSYNEQFF. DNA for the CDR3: TGTGCCAGCAGTAGCCGGGACAGCTACAATGAGCAGTTCTTC.

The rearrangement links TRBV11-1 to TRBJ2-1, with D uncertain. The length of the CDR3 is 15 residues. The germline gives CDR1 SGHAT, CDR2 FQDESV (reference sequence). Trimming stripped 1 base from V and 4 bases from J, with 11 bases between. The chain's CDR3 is CASSLVAPLYNEQFF. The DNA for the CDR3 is TGTGCCAGCAGCTTAGTTGCGCCCTTATACAATGAGCAGTTCTTC.

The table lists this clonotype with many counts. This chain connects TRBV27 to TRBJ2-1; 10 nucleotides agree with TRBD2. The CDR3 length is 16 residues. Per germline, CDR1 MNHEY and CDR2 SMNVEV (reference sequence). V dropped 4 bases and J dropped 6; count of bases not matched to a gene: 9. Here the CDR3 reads CASSSSSSGGRNEQFF. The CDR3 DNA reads TGTGCCAGCAGTTCCTCCTCTAGCGGGGGTCGCAATGAGCAGTTCTTC.

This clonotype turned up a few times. CDR3 region: CASSYPGPAGANVLTF. The CDR3 nucleotides read TGTGCCAGCAGTTACCCGGGACCCGCGGGGGCCAACGTCCTGACTTTC. V and J are TRBV6-2 or TRBV6-3 and TRBJ2-6, with D perhaps given as TRBD1 or TRBD2 (5 bases each). V lost 2 bases and J lost 4, with 12 bases in between. Germline V gives CDR1 MNHEY, CDR2 SVGEGT. This CDR3 is built from 16 residues.

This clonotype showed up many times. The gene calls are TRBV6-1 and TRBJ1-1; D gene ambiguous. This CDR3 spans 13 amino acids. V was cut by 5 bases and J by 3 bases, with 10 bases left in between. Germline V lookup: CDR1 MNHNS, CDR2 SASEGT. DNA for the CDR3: TGTGCCAGCAGTTTTCAAATGGACACTGAAGCTTTCTTT. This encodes CASSFQMDTEAFF.

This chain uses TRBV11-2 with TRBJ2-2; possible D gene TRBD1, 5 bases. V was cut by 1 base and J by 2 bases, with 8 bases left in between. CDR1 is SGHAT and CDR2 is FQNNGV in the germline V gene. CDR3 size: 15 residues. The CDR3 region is CASSLVGHNTGELFF. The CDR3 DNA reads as TGTGCCAGCAGCTTAGTAGGACACAACACCGGGGAGCTGTTTTTT.